This T cell receptor beta chain was found in a study of breast tumors, draining lymph nodes, adjacent tissues. Study findings and constraints: Luminal-like breast cancer showed significantly greater tumor-nontumor repertoire similarity than basal-like breast cancer did. Data fit most tumor T cells coming from lymph node, expanding in tumor.

TCRdb recomputed calls from the multiplex PCR reads with MiXCR, one row per CDR3 protein. The table includes 30,000 to 40,000 distinct CDR3 sequences, 35% to 45% detected once. Germline assignment: CDR1 MDHEN and CDR2 SYDVKM. V shed 6 bases and J shed 12 bases, with 18 bases lying between them. This CDR3 is built from 13 residues. A note on this clonotype: Its cognate antigen is unknown.

This TCR was recovered from a female donor with breast cancer. Some clones in this sample may be carry-over from other donors' samples. The V gene is TRBV28, the J gene TRBJ2-1, with no clear D. Material: breast tumor tissue. The CDR3 DNA follows: TGTGCCAGCAGAAGCCTTTGGGTGGGTGGGCAGTTCTTC. It is translated as CASRSLWVGGQFF.